One and the same sample provided the 27 T cell receptor beta chains below, sequenced in a study of Graves' ophthalmopathy and Graves' hyperthyroidism. Amplification of the TCR beta CDR3 regions used RNA transcripts (as template). Investigators did first-round RT-PCR with HTBI primers, then second-round multiplex PCR. TCRdb fed the multiplex PCR reads into MiXCR, producing one record per CDR3 protein. Of 680,000 or so distinct CDR3 sequences detected, approximately 22% appear once; the ten largest clones hold more than 5.5%. The sample was peripheral blood. The receptor source for this set is a woman aged 18-29 years with stable Graves' hyperthyroidism. Some clones in this sample may be carry-over from other donors' samples.

This chain joins TRBV6-1 and TRBJ1-1, with 8 bases matching TRBD1. The CDR3 is 11 residues long. Trimming took 9 bases from V and 5 from J; bases not matched to a gene: 2. The V gene's germline CDR1 is MNHNS and CDR2 SASEGT. CDR3 coding DNA: TGTGCCAGAGGACAGGGTACTGAAGCTTTCTTT. As protein: CARGQGTEAFF.

Written as DNA, the CDR3 is TGTGCCAGTAGTTCTCCCAGTACGGGAAAGTTCTACGAGCAGTACTTC. Translated, it gives CASSSPSTGKFYEQYF. This chain uses TRBV19 with TRBJ2-7; a possible D gene is TRBD2 (5 bases). Germline values: CDR1 LNHDA, CDR2 SQIVND (reference sequence). The CDR3 has 16 residues. Deletions cut 5 bases from V and 3 bases from J, with 20 bases between. The complete variable domain, with remaining parts taken from reference TRBV19 and TRBJ2-7, reads DGGITQSPKYLFRKEGQNVTLSCEQNLNHDAMYWYRQDPGQGLRLIYYSQIVNDFQKGDIAEGYSVSREKKESFPLTVTSAQKNPTAFYLCASSSPSTGKFYEQYFGPGTRLTVT.

The rearrangement joins TRBV30 to TRBJ1-1; D remains unclear. Germline loops: CDR1 GTSNPN, CDR2 SVGIG (reference sequence). The CDR3 loop spans 11 amino acids. V shed 8 bases and J shed 2 bases, with 9 bases lying between them. CDR3 amino acids: CAAGGNTEAFF. The CDR3 nucleotides read TGTGCCGCCGGAGGTAACACTGAAGCTTTCTTT.

The chain has TRBV30 and TRBJ1-2, with TRBD1 as a possible D gene (5 bases). Germline-derived CDR1 and CDR2 are GTSNPN and SVGIG (reference sequence). Trimming pared 2 bases from V and 2 bases from J, leaving 12 bases between. This CDR3 region has 14 residues. CDR3 loop: CAWSRPGVNYGYTF. The DNA for the CDR3 is TGTGCCTGGAGTCGACCGGGGGTGAACTATGGCTACACCTTC.

This clonotype was observed at least ten times. V and J are TRBV11-2 and TRBJ2-5, with D hard to call. The CDR3 totals 14 residues. From germline, CDR1 is SGHAT and CDR2 FQNNGV. Deletions cut 3 bases from V and 2 bases from J, with 10 bases between. The DNA for the CDR3 is TGTGCCAGCAGCTTCAGGTCTCAGCAAGAGACCCAGTACTTC. Its translation is CASSFRSQQETQYF.

Worth noting for this clonotype: This may be a read error: a much more frequent sequence differs by one nucleotide. This chain uses TRBV10-2 with TRBJ2-7; tentatively, D is TRBD1 or TRBD2 (5 bases each). Germline values: CDR1 WSHSY, CDR2 SAAADI. CDR3 length equals 13 residues. CDR3 protein: CASEGQGSYEEYF. For the CDR3, the DNA is TGCGCCAGCGAGGGCCAGGGTTCCTACGAGGAGTACTTC.

The chain is built from TRBV29-1 and TRBJ2-5; D perhaps matches TRBD1 (5 bases). The V gene's germline CDR1 is SQVTM and CDR2 ANQGSEA. The CDR3 covers 12 residues. CDR3 in amino acids: CSLLGREETQYF. Here the CDR3 DNA reads TGCAGTCTCCTCGGCAGGGAAGAGACCCAGTACTTC. Together with reference TRBV29-1 and TRBJ2-5, the CDR3 gives the full variable domain: SAVISQKPSRDICQRGTSLTIQCQVDSQVTMMFWYRQQPGQSLTLIATANQGSEATYESGFVIDKFPISRPNLTFSTLTVSNMSPEDSSIYLCSLLGREETQYFGPGTRLLVL.

The sample holds many counts of this clonotype. The chain recombines TRBV11-2 with TRBJ2-7, with 12 bases matching TRBD2. The germline CDR1 and CDR2 sequences are SGHAT and FQNNGV. The CDR3 has 16 residues. V shed 5 bases, J shed 4 bases, and the junction held 9 bases outside the gene matches. Written as DNA, the CDR3 is TGTGCCAGCAGCCCCCGGACTAGCGGGAATAGGTACGAGCAGTACTTC. Its protein product is CASSPRTSGNRYEQYF. The entire variable domain, with the rest obtained from reference TRBV11-2 and TRBJ2-7, is as follows: EAGVAQSPRYKIIEKRQSVAFWCNPISGHATLYWYQQILGQGPKLLIQFQNNGVVDDSQLPKDRFSAERLKGVDSTLKIQPAKLEDSAVYLCASSPRTSGNRYEQYFGPGTRLTVT.

In its sample, this clonotype was seen many times. The chain has TRBV12-3 or TRBV12-4 and TRBJ1-3, with D possibly being TRBD1 (5 bases). Trimming removed 5 bases at V and 3 bases at J, with 14 bases between. The CDR3 runs 15 residues. This CDR3 reads CASSPSRGVGNTIYF. CDR3 nucleotides: TGTGCCAGCAGTCCATCCCGGGGGGTTGGAAACACCATATATTTT.

This clonotype was seen at least ten times. This may stem from a read error, because a much larger clone lies one nucleotide away. The chain couples TRBV6-1 to TRBJ1-1, with no clear D. Germline lookup yields CDR1 MNHNS and CDR2 SASEGT. The CDR3 spans 15 residues. The CDR3 DNA reads as TGTGCCAGCAGTGAACTGCCAGTGGCGAACACTGAAACTTTCTTT. Translation: CASSELPVANTETFF.

This clonotype was seen ten or more times. The chain carries TRBV6-5 and TRBJ2-5; 10 bases fit TRBD2. This CDR3 region has 16 residues. After removal of 4 bases from V and 1 base from J, the junction contained 6 bases not matched to a gene. Germline loops: CDR1 MNHEY, CDR2 SVGAGI. CDR3 loop: CASSSWTSGIQETQYF. The DNA of the CDR3 is TGTGCCAGCAGTTCATGGACTAGCGGTATCCAAGAGACCCAGTACTTC.

The sample holds a few counts of this clonotype. The rearrangement links TRBV7-3 to TRBJ1-1, with 7 nucleotides matching TRBD1. Germline CDR1 is SGHTA and CDR2 is FQGTGA. J lost 6 bases, V lost 3 bases, and 13 bases had no gene match. CDR3 length: 16 amino acids. CDR3 nucleotides: TGTGCCAGCAGCTTTTACCCACAGGGGTCCACCCCTGAAGCTTTCTTT. Its protein is CASSFYPQGSTPEAFF.

Many counts were recorded for this clonotype. The chain is built from TRBV2 and TRBJ1-2; the D gene is possibly TRBD1 (5 bases). V was trimmed by 6 bases and J by 6 bases, leaving 17 bases between them. The CDR3 runs to 14 residues. CDR1 and CDR2 from the germline V gene are SNHLY and FYNNEI. The CDR3 loop is CASSPSWEGNGYTF. CDR3 DNA sequence: TGTGCCAGCAGCCCAAGTTGGGAGGGGAATGGCTACACCTTC.

This clonotype has a count of ten or more. J is TRBJ2-3 and V is TRBV29-1, with D unclear. Germline assignment: CDR1 SQVTM and CDR2 ANQGSEA. Trimming pared 1 base from V and 0 bases from J, leaving 11 bases between. The CDR3 runs 15 residues. The CDR3 is CSVEVGHSSTDTQYF. In nucleotides, the CDR3 is TGCAGCGTTGAAGTCGGGCATTCTAGCACAGATACGCAGTATTTT.

This sequence joins TRBV11-3 and TRBJ2-7; D remains unclear. Trimming shortened V by 6 bases and J by 7 bases, and 13 bases separated the two germline ends. The germline CDR1 and CDR2 sequences are SGHNT and YENEEA. This CDR3 contains 12 residues. The CDR3 protein is CASSFEPLEQYF. In DNA, the CDR3 is TGTGCCAGCAGTTTTGAACCCCTTGAGCAGTACTTC.

This clonotype appeared many times. The chain is built from TRBV25-1 and TRBJ1-1; D is ambiguous. The CDR3 covers 13 residues. V was shortened by 3 bases and J by 3 bases, with 8 bases between the two germline ends. Germline V gene data show CDR1 as MGHDK and CDR2 as SYGVNS. CDR3 sequence: CASSDRTDTEAFF. CDR3 coding DNA: TGTGCCAGCAGTGACCGGACGGACACTGAAGCTTTCTTT. Full variable domain (missing parts from reference TRBV25-1 and TRBJ1-1): EADIYQTPRYLVIGTGKKITLECSQTMGHDKMYWYQQDPGMELHLIHYSYGVNSTEKGDLSSESTVSRIRTEHFPLTLESARPSHTSQYLCASSDRTDTEAFFGQGTRLTVV.

This clonotype was found many times. This rearrangement joins TRBV6-5 to TRBJ2-5; 7 bases fit TRBD1. CDR3 length: 14 residues. Germline assignment: CDR1 MNHEY and CDR2 SVGAGI. Trimming removed 6 bases from V and 5 bases from J; junction bases left unmatched: 9. CDR3 residues: CASSGYRGTETQYF. CDR3 bases: TGTGCCAGCAGCGGATACAGGGGTACGGAGACCCAGTACTTC.

Details on this clonotype: One end of the junction is discordant with germline, which a read error may explain. The CDR3, as DNA: TGTGCCAGCAGTGAAGATTGGACAGGTTTCAATCAGCCCCAGGATTTT. Amino acids: CASSEDWTGFNQPQDF. The chain carries TRBV6-1 and TRBJ1-5, with 7 bases matching TRBD1. The CDR3 covers 16 residues. Germline lookup yields CDR1 MNHNS and CDR2 SASEGT.

Only a few counts were recorded for this clonotype. The rearrangement joins TRBV7-8 to TRBJ1-2, with D possibly being TRBD1 (5 bases). Trimming removed 3 bases from V and 8 bases from J, with 13 bases in between. Germline V gene lookup returns CDR1 SGHVS and CDR2 FQNEAQ. The CDR3 sequence is 13 residues long. The DNA of the CDR3 is TGTGCCAGCAGCTTCACCGGGGCTGCGGGCTACACCTTC. It codes for CASSFTGAAGYTF.

The sample holds many counts of this clonotype. V is TRBV6-1 and J is TRBJ2-7; TRBD2 might be the D (7 bases). The germline V gene encodes CDR1 MNHNS and CDR2 SASEGT. The CDR3 has 14 residues. The V gene lost 5 bases and the J gene lost 0 bases, with 11 bases spanning the gap. The CDR3 is CASSRGGDSYEQYF. The CDR3 DNA is TGTGCCAGCAGTAGGGGGGGAGACTCCTACGAGCAGTACTTC.

This clonotype was counted many times. DNA for the CDR3: TGCAGTGCTAGAGATCTCCGGGGCGGGTCCTACGAGCAGTACTTC. It translates to CSARDLRGGSYEQYF. The chain couples TRBV20-1 to TRBJ2-7; D could derive from TRBD1 or TRBD2 (5 bases each). Looked up from germline, CDR1 is DFQATT and CDR2 is SNEGSKA (reference sequence). The CDR3 is 15 amino acids. The V gene lost 0 bases and the J gene lost 1 base, with 13 bases spanning the gap.

This clonotype occurred a few times. The chain links TRBV6-1 to TRBJ2-3; D not resolved. Trimming shortened V by 6 bases and J by 0 bases, and 13 bases separated the two germline ends. The CDR3 is made up of 15 amino acids. Looked up from germline, CDR1 is MNHNS and CDR2 is SASEGT. The CDR3 DNA reads as TGTGCCAGCAGCGACAAAAAAACTAGCACAGATACGCAGTATTTT. Encoded protein: CASSDKKTSTDTQYF.

In the case of this clonotype: This may be a read error, as it is one base from a much larger clone. The J gene is TRBJ1-5, the V gene TRBV6-1; D not certain. The CDR3 runs 15 residues. Trimming left V 6 bases short and J 0 bases short, with 12 bases between. The germline V gene has CDR1 MNHNS and CDR2 SASEGT. CDR3 in DNA: TGTGCCAGCAGCGGGGAGGTAGTTAGCAATCAGCCCCAGCATTTT. This encodes CASSGEVVSNQPQHF.

This clonotype was observed many times. The chain recombines TRBV9 with TRBJ2-4; 9 nucleotides line up with TRBD1. V dropped 3 bases and J dropped 6; count of bases not matched to a gene: 7. CDR3 length: 15 residues. Germline-derived CDR1 and CDR2 are SGDLS and YYNGEE. In DNA, the CDR3 is TGTGCCAGCAGCGCAGCGACAGGGGGGGGAAACATTCAGTACTTC. Translating gives CASSAATGGGNIQYF.

The CDR3 sequence is CASSSGTNQPQHF. DNA of the CDR3: TGTGCCAGCAGCTCCGGGACGAATCAGCCCCAGCATTTT. V usage is TRBV7-8 and J usage is TRBJ1-5; D is possibly TRBD1 (5 bases). The length of the CDR3 is 13 residues. V lost 4 bases and J lost 4, with 8 bases in between. Per the germline V gene, CDR1 is SGHVS and CDR2 is FQNEAQ.

This clonotype has a handful of counts. The V call is TRBV13, the J call TRBJ2-5; the D call may be TRBD1 or TRBD2 (5 bases each). Trimming took off 5 bases at V and 7 bases at J, with 17 bases between the two ends. Germline V gene lookup returns CDR1 PRHDT and CDR2 FYEKMQ (reference sequence). The CDR3 has 14 residues. DNA for the CDR3: TGTGCCAGCAGCGAGGGGCGCGGTGTGGGGACCCAGTACTTC. Translating gives CASSEGRGVGTQYF.

This clonotype was seen at least ten times. The gene calls are TRBV10-3 and TRBJ2-7; 7 bases are a match to TRBD2. The V and J ends lost 1 base and 2 bases, in that order; junction bases with no gene match: 5. This CDR3 comprises 15 residues. Germline CDR1 is ENHRY and CDR2 is SYGVKD. CDR3 sequence: CAISEFTSETYEQYF. CDR3 bases: TGTGCCATCAGTGAGTTTACTAGCGAAACCTACGAGCAGTACTTC.